This T cell receptor beta chain emerged from a study of shared clonotypes between healthy human individuals. Study-wide context: The cohort had a couple of women and a few men, ages 18 to 49.

Produced via immunoSEQ multiplex PCR; TCRdb's table is partial and in-frame only. The sample lists about 490,000 clones, less than 80% occurring once. The CDR3 consists of 15 residues. Trimming removed 1 base at V and 2 bases at J, with 11 bases between. CDR1 is KGHSH, CDR2 LQKENI, per germline. The gene calls are TRBV18 and TRBJ2-5; D possibly uses TRBD1 or TRBD2 (6 bases each). The TCR sequence derives from a woman between 40 and 50 years old in good health. Some clones in this sample may be carry-over from other donors' samples. The sequenced sample consisted of PBMCs. DNA for the CDR3: TGTGCCAGCTCACCACAGGGGGGCCTTCAAGAGACCCAGTACTTC. Translated: CASSPQGGLQETQYF. Complete variable domain (other parts from reference TRBV18 and TRBJ2-5): NAGVMQNPRHLVRRRGQEARLRCSPMKGHSHVYWYRQLPEEGLKFMVYLQKENIIDESGMPKERFSAEFPKEGPSILRIQQVVRGDSAAYFCASSPQGGLQETQYFGPGTRLLVL.